The present T cell receptor (beta chain) was sequenced within a study of CXCR3-negative and CXCR3-positive naive CD8 T cells. Across the whole study: Overall TRB read output was 120 million to 150 million, and each library contained about 1.5 +/- 0.3 million reads. Study-wide findings and caveats: For memory CD8+ cells diversity was much lower, but both naive subsets had comparably high diversity. TRB CDR3s were more hydrophobic in CXCR3-positive than in CXCR3-negative naive cells.

Germline values: CDR1 MNHEY, CDR2 SVGEGT. The CDR3 totals 12 residues. Triplicate sorts, around 300,000 cells apiece, were made for each CD8+ T cell subset. UMI labels and 5' RACE were used to prepare the TRB cDNA libraries. TCRdb reprocessed the 5' RACE reads and reports one entry per CDR3 protein, with no DNA. The listing contains around 88,000 distinct CDR3 sequences. Details on this clonotype: The antigen remains undetermined.

The sequenced sample was naive CXCR3+ CD8+ T cells from blood. The subset was: CD45RO-CCR7+CD27+CD95- naive CD8+ T cells expressing CXCR3 (TNR3+). The TCR comes from a human donor in good health. Some clones in this sample may be carry-over from other donors' samples. This rearrangement joins TRBV6-2 or TRBV6-3 to TRBJ2-3. The CDR3 here is CASSYSRYTQYF.